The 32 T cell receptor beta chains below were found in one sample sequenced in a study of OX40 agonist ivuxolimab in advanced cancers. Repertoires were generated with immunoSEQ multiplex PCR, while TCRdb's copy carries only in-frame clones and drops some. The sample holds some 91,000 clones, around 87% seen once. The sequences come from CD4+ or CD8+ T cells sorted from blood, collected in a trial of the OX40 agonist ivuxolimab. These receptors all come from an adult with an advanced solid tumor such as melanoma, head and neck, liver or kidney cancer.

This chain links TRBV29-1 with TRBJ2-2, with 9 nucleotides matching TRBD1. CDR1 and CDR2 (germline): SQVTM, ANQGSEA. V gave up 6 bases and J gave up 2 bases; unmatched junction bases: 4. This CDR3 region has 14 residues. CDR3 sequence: CSVRTGANTGELFF. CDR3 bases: TGCAGCGTCCGGACAGGGGCCAACACCGGGGAGCTGTTTTTT.

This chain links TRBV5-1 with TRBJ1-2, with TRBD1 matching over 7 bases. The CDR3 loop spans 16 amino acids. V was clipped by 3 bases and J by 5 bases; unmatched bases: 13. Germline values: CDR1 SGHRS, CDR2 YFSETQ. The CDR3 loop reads CASSSGQVGLVYGYTF. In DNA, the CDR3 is TGCGCCAGCAGCTCCGGACAGGTTGGGCTCGTTTATGGCTACACCTTC.

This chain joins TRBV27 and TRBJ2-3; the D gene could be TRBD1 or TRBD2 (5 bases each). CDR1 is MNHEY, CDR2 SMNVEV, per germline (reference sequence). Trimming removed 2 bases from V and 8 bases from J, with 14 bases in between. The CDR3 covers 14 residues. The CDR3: CASSLIEKRGTQYF. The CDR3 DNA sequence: TGTGCCAGCAGTTTAATTGAAAAGAGGGGTACGCAGTATTTT.

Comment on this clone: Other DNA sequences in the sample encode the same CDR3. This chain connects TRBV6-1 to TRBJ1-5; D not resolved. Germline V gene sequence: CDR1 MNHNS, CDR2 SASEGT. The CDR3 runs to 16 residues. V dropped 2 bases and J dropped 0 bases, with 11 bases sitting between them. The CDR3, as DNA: TGTGCCAGCAGTGAATTAGCTGGGTATAGCAATCAGCCCCAGCATTTT. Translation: CASSELAGYSNQPQHF.

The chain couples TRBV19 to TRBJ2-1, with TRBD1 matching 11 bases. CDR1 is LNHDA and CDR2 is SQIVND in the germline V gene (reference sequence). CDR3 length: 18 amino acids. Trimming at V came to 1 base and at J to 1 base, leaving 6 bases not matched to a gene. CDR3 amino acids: CASSIGTGGEFSYNEQFF. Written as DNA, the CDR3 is TGTGCCAGTAGTATAGGGACAGGGGGCGAGTTTTCCTACAATGAGCAGTTCTTC.

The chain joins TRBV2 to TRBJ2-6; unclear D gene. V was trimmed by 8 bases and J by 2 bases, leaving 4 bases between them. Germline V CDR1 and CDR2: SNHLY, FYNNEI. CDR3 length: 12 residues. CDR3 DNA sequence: TGTGCCAGCCGAGCTGGGGCCAACGTCCTGACTTTC. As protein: CASRAGANVLTF.

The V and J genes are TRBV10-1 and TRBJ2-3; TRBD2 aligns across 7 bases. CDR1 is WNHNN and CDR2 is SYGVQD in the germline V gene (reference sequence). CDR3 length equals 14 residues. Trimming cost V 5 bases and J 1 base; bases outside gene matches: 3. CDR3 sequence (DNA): TGCGCCAGCAGTTTAACTAGCGGCACAGATACGCAGTATTTT. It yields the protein CASSLTSGTDTQYF.

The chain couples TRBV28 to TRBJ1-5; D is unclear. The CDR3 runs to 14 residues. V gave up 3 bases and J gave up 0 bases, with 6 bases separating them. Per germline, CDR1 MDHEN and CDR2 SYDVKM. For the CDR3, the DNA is TGTGCCAGCAGTTTCCGGATTAGCAATCAGCCCCAGCATTTT. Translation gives CASSFRISNQPQHF. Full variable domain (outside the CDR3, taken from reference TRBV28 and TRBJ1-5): DVKVTQSSRYLVKRTGEKVFLECVQDMDHENMFWYRQDPGLGLRLIYFSYDVKMKEKGDIPEGYSVSREKKERFSLILESASTNQTSMYLCASSFRISNQPQHFGDGTRLSIL.

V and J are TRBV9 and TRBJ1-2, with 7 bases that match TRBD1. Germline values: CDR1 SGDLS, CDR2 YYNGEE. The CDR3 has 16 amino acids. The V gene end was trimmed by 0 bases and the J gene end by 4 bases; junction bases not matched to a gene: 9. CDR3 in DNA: TGTGCCAGCAGCGTAGATCCGACAGGGCGACCCTATGGCTACACCTTC. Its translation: CASSVDPTGRPYGYTF. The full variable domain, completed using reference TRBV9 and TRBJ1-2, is DSGVTQTPKHLITATGQRVTLRCSPRSGDLSVYWYQQSLDQGLQFLIQYYNGEERAKGNILERFSAQQFPDLHSELNLSSLELGDSALYFCASSVDPTGRPYGYTFGSGTRLTVV.

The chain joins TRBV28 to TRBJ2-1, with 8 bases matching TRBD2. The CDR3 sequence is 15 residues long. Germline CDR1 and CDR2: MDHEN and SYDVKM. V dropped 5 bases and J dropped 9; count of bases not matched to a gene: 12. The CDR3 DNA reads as TGTGCCAGCAGTCGGACTAGCAGTTCGAAGGGTGAGCAGTTCTTC. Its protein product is CASSRTSSSKGEQFF.

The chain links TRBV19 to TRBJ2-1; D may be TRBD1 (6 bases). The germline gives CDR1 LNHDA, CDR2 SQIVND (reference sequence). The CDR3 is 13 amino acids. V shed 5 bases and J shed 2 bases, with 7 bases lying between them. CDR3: CASSPGAYNEQFF. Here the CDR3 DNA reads TGTGCCAGTAGTCCAGGGGCCTACAATGAGCAGTTCTTC.

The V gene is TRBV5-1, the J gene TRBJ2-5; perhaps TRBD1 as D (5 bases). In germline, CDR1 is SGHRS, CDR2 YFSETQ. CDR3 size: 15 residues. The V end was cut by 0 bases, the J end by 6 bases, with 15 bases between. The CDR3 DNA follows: TGCGCCAGCAGCTTGGCGCGGTCGGCAGGGCAGACCCAGTACTTC. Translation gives CASSLARSAGQTQYF.

The CDR3 here is CSGTVMNTEAFF. The DNA for the CDR3 is TGCAGCGGGACAGTCATGAACACTGAAGCTTTCTTT. The genes are TRBV29-1 and TRBJ1-1, with a possible D match to TRBD1 (6 bases). Germline V gives CDR1 SQVTM, CDR2 ANQGSEA. Trimming removed 7 bases from V and 0 bases from J, with 9 bases in between. This CDR3 contains 12 residues.

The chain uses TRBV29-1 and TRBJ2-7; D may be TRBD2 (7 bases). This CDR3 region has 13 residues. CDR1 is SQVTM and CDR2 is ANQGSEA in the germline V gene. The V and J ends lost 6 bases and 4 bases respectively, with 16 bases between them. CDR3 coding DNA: TGCAGCGTAGGGGGGAGGGATGTGTACGAGCAGTACGTC. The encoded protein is CSVGGRDVYEQYV.

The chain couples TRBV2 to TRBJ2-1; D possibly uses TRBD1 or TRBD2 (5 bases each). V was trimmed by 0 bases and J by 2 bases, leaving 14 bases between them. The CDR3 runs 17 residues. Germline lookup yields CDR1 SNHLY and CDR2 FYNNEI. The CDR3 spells CASSEAGTRAAYNEQFF. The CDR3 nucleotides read TGTGCCAGCAGTGAAGCCGGGACCAGGGCCGCCTACAATGAGCAGTTCTTC.

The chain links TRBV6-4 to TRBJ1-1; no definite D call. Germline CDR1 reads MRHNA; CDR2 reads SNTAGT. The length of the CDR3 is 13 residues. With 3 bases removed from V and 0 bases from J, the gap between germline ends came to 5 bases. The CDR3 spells CASSESVNTEAFF. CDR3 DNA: TGTGCCAGCAGTGAGAGCGTGAACACTGAAGCTTTCTTT.

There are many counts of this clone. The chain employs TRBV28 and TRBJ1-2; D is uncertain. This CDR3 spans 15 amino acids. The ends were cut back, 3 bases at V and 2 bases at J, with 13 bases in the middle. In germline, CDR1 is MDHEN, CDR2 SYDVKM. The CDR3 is CASSFVGRPNYGYTF. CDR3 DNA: TGTGCCAGCAGTTTTGTAGGACGGCCGAACTATGGCTACACCTTC.

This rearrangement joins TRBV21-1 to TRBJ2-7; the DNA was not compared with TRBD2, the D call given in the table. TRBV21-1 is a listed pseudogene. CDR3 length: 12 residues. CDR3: CARAPGDYEQYV. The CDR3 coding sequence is TGTGCCAGGGCCCCGGGGGACTACGAGCAGTACGTC.

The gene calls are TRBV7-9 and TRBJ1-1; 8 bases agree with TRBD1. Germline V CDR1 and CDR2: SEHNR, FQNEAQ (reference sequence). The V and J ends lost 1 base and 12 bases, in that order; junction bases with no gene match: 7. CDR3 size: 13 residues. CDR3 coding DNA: TGTGCCAGCAGCTTAGAGGGGGGGACAGGCACTTTCTTT. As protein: CASSLEGGTGTFF.

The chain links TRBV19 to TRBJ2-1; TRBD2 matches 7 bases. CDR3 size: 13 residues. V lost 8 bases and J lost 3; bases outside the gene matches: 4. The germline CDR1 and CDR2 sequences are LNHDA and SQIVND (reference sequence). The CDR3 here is CASQGEGYNEQFF. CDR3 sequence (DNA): TGTGCCAGTCAAGGGGAGGGCTACAATGAGCAGTTCTTC.

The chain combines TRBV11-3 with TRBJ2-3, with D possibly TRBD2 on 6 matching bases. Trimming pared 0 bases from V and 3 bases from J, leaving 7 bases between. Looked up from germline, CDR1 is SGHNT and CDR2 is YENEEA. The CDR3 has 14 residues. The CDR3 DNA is TGTGCCAGCAGCTTAGATGGAGGGACAGATACGCAGTATTTT. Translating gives CASSLDGGTDTQYF.

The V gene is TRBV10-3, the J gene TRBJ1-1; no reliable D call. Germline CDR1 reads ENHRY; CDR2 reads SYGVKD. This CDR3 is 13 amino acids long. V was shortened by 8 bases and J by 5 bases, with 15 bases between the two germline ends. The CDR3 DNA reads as TGTGCCATCCAAGAAGGTGCGGAGACTGAAGCTTTCTTT. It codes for CAIQEGAETEAFF.

The CDR3 DNA reads as TGTGCCAGCAGTGCTCTCGGGCTAGCGGGATCCTACGAGCAGTACTTC. As protein: CASSALGLAGSYEQYF. The V and J genes are TRBV28 and TRBJ2-7, with TRBD2 matching over 9 bases. The V and J ends lost 5 bases and 1 base, in that order; junction bases with no gene match: 9. CDR1 and CDR2 (germline): MDHEN, SYDVKM. The CDR3 is made up of 16 amino acids.

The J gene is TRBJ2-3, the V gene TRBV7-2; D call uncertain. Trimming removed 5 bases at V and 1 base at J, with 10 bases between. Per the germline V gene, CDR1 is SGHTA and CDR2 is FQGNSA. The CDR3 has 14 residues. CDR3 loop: CASSHLVGTDTQYF. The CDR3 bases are TGTGCCAGCAGCCACCTGGTAGGCACAGATACGCAGTATTTT. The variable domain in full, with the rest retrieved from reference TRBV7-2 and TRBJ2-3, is GAGVSQSPSNKVTEKGKDVELRCDPISGHTALYWYRQSLGQGLEFLIYFQGNSAPDKSGLPSDRFSAERTGGSVSTLTIQRTQQEDSAVYLCASSHLVGTDTQYFGPGTRLTVL.

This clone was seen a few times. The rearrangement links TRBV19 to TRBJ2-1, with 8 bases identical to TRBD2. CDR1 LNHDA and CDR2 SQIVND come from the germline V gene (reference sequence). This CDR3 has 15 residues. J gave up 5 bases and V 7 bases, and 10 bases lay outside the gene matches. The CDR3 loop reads CASTTKRGPDNEQFF. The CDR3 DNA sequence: TGTGCCAGTACCACAAAGCGGGGGCCCGACAATGAGCAGTTCTTC. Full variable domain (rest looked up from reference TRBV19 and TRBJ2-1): DGGITQSPKYLFRKEGQNVTLSCEQNLNHDAMYWYRQDPGQGLRLIYYSQIVNDFQKGDIAEGYSVSREKKESFPLTVTSAQKNPTAFYLCASTTKRGPDNEQFFGPGTRLTVL.

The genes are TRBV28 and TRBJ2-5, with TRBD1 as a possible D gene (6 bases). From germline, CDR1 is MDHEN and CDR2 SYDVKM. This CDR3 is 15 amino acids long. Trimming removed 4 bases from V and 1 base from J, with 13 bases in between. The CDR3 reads CASSSRTEIQETQYF. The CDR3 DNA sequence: TGTGCCAGCAGTTCGCGGACAGAAATCCAAGAGACCCAGTACTTC.

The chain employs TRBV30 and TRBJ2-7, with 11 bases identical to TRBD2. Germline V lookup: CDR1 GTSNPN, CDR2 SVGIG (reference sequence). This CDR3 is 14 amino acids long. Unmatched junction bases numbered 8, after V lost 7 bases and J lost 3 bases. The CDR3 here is CASSGTSGVYEQYF. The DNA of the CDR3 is TGTGCCTCCTCAGGGACTAGCGGAGTCTACGAGCAGTACTTC.

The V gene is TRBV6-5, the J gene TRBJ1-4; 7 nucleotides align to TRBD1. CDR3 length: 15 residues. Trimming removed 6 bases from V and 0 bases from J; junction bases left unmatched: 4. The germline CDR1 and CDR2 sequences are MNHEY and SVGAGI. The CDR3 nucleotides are TGTGCCAGCAGCGGGACAGTTGCAACTAATGAAAAACTGTTTTTT. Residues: CASSGTVATNEKLFF.

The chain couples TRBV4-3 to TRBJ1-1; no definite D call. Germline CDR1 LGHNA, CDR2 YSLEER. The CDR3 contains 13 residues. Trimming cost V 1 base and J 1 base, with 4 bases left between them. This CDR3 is CASSQGRNTEAFF. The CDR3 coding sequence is TGCGCCAGCAGCCAAGGGAGGAACACTGAAGCTTTCTTT.

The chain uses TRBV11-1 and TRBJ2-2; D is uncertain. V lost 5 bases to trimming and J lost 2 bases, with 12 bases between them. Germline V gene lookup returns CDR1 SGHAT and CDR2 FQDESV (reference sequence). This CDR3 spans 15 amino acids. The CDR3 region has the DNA TGTGCCAGCAGCAGAGACGGTTTCAACACCGGGGAGCTGTTTTTT. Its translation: CASSRDGFNTGELFF. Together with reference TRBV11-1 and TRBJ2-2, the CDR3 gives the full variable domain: EAEVAQSPRYKITEKSQAVAFWCDPISGHATLYWYRQILGQGPELLVQFQDESVVDDSQLPKDRFSAERLKGVDSTLKIQPAELGDSAMYLCASSRDGFNTGELFFGEGSRLTVL.

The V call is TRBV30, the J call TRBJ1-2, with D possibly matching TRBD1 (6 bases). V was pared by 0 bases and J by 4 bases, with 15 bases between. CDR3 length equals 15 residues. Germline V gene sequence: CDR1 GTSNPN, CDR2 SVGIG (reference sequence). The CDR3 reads CAWSVPRQAFYGYTF. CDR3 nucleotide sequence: TGTGCCTGGAGTGTACCCCGACAGGCATTCTATGGCTACACCTTC.

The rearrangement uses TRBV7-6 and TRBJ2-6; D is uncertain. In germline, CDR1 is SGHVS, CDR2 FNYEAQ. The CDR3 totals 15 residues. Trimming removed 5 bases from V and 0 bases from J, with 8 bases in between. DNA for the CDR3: TGTGCCAGCAGCCCCGGCGTCTCTGGGGCCAACGTCCTGACTTTC. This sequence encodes CASSPGVSGANVLTF.